This T cell receptor beta chain was sequenced during a study of human T cells and chemical hapten exposure. Original analysis: A typical sample had some 87,000 TCRs, with roughly 23,224 to 690,600 overall. Each CDR3 protein is one row after TCRdb ran MiXCR on the RACE reads. None of the V and J calls come from the authors' own analysis; TCRdb made them. The sample records tens of thousands of distinct CDR3 sequences, about 9.4% being singletons. This clonotype has ten or more counts. The antigen is unknown. As to time point: patch test 1, 2 weeks after DPC sensitization. Treatment of the sample: therapeutic diphenylcyclopropenone sensitization with weekly scalp DPC. Drawing of blood took place ahead of applying each patch test. This CDR3 has 16 amino acids. The V gene lost 4 bases and the J gene lost 0 bases, with 14 bases spanning the gap. Germline-derived CDR1 and CDR2 are SGDLS and YYNGEE. General study findings and limits: While controls formed fewer of them, expanded TCRs formed significantly more large CDR3 similarity clusters.

Source: whole blood, taken in connection with sensitization to the hapten diphenylcyclopropenone (DPC). The sequence was collected from a woman aged 40 to 50 with alopecia areata. Some clones in this sample may be carry-over from other donors' samples. The chain couples TRBV9 to TRBJ2-4; unclear D gene. In DNA, the CDR3 is TGTGCCAGCAGCCCAGAACAGTTTGGAGCCAAAAACATTCAGTACTTC. Its protein is CASSPEQFGAKNIQYF.